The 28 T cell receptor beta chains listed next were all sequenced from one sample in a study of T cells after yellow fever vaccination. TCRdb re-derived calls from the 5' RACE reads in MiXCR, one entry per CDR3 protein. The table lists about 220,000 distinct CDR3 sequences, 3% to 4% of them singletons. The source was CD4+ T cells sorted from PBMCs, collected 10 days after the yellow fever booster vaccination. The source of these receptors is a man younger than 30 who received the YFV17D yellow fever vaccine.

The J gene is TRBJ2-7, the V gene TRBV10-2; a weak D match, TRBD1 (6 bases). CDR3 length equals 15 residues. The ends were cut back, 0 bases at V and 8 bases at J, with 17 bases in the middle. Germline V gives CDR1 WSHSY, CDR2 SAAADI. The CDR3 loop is CASSESKGTMQKQYF. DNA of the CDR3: TGCGCCAGCAGTGAGTCCAAGGGGACAATGCAAAAGCAGTACTTC.

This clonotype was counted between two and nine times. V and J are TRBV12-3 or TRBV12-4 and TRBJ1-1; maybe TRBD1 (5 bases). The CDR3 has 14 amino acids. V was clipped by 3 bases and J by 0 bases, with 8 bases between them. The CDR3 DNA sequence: TGTGCCAGCAGTTTCAGGGCAGTGAACACTGAAGCTTTCTTT. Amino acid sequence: CASSFRAVNTEAFF.

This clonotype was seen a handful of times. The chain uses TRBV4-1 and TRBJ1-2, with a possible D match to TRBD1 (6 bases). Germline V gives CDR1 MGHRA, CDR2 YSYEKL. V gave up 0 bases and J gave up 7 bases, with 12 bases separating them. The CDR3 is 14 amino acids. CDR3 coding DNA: TGCGCCAGCAGCCAAGACGGGAACAGGGTTGGCTACACCTTC. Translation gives CASSQDGNRVGYTF.

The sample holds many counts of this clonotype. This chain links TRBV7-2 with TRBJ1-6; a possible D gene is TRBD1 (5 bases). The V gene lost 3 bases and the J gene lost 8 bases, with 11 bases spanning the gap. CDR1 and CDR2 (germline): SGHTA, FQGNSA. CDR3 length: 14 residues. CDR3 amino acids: CASSFYRPDSPLHF. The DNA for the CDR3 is TGTGCCAGCAGCTTTTACAGGCCCGATTCACCCCTCCACTTT.

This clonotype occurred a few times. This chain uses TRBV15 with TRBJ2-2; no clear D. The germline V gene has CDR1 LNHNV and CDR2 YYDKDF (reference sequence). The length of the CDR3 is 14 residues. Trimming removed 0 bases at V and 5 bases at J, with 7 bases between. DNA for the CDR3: TGTGCCACCAGCAGAGAGGCCGAGACCGGGGAGCTGTTTTTT. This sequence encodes CATSREAETGELFF.

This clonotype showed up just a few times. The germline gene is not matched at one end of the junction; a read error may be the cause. CDR3: CASRAGMMNTEAFF. CDR3 coding DNA: TGTGCAAGCAGGGCTGGCATGATGAACACTGAAGCTTTCTTT. This rearrangement joins TRBV12-3 or TRBV12-4 to TRBJ1-1, with D possibly matching TRBD1 (5 bases). This CDR3 spans 14 amino acids.

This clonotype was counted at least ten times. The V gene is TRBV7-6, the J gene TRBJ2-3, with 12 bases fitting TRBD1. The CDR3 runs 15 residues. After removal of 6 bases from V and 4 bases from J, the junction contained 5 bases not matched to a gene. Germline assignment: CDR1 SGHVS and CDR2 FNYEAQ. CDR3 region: CASRSGTGGPDTQYF. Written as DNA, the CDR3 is TGTGCCAGCAGGTCCGGGACAGGGGGCCCAGATACGCAGTATTTT.

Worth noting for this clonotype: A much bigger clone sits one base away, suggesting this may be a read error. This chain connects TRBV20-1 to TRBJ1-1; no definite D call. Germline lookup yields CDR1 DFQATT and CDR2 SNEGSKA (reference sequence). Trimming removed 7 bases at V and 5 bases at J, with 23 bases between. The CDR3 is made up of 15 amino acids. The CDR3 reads CSDLRLGSQQTEAFF. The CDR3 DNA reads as TGCAGTGACCTGCGCCTAGGCAGCCAGCAGACTGAAGCTTTCTTT.

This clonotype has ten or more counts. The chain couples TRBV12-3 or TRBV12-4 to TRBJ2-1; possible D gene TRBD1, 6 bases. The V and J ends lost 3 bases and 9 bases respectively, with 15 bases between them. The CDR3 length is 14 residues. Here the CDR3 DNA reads TGTGCCAGCAGTTTGAGGGGACAAGGGCTTGAGCAGTTCTTC. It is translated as CASSLRGQGLEQFF.

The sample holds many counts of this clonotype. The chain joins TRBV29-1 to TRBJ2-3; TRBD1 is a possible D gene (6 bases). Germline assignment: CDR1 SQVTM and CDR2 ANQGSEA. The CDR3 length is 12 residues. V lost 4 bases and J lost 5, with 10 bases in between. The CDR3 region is CSVAGARDTQYF. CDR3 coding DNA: TGCAGCGTTGCAGGGGCCCGAGATACGCAGTATTTT.

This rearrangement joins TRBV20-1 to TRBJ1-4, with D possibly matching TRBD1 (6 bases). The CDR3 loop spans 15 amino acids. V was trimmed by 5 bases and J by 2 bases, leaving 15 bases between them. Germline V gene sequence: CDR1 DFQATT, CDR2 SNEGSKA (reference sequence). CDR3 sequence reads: CSAFKQGRTNEKLFF. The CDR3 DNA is TGCAGTGCTTTCAAACAGGGACGGACTAATGAAAAACTGTTTTTT.

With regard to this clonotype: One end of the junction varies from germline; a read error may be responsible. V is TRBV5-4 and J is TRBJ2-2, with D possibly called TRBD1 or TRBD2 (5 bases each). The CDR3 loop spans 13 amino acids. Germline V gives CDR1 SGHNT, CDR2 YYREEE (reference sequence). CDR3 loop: CASSLGGTGELIF. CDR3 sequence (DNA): TGTGCCAGCAGCTTGGGGGGGACCGGGGAGCTGATTTTT.

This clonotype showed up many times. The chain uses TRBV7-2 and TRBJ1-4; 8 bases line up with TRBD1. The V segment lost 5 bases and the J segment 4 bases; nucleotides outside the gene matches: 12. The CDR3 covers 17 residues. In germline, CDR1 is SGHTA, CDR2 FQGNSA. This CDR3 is CASSPIPRTGFNEKLFF. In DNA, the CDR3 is TGTGCCAGCAGCCCAATACCCAGGACAGGGTTTAATGAAAAACTGTTTTTT.

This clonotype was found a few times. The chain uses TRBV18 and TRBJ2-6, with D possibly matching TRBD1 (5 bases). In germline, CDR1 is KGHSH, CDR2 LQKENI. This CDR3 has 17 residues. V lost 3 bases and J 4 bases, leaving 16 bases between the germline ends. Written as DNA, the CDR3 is TGTGCCAGCTCACCGGTAGGCCGACAGAAAGGGGCCAACGTCCTGACTTTC. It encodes CASSPVGRQKGANVLTF.

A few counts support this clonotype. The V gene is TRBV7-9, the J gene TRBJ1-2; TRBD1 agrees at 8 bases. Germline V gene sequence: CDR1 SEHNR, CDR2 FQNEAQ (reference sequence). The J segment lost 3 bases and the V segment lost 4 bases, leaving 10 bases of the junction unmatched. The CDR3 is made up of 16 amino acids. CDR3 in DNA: TGTGCCAGCAGCTACACAGGGGGACGGGGGGACTATGGCTACACCTTC. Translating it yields CASSYTGGRGDYGYTF.

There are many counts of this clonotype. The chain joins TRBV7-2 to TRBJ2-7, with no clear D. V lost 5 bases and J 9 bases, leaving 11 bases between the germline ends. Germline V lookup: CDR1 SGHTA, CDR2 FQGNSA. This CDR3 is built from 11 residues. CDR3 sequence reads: CASSLYEVQYF. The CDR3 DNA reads TGTGCCAGCAGCCTCTATGAGGTGCAGTACTTC.

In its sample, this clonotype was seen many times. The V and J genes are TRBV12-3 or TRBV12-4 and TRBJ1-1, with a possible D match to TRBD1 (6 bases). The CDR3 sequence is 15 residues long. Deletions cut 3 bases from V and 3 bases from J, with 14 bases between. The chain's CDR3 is CASSFQGILDTEAFF. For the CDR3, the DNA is TGTGCCAGCAGTTTCCAGGGGATTTTGGACACTGAAGCTTTCTTT.

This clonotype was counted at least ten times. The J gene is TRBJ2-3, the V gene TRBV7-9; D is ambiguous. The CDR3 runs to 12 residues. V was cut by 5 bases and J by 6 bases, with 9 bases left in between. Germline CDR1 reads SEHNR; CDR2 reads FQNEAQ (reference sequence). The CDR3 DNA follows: TGTGCCAGCAGCAGCATCACGGATACGCAGTATTTT. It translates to CASSSITDTQYF.

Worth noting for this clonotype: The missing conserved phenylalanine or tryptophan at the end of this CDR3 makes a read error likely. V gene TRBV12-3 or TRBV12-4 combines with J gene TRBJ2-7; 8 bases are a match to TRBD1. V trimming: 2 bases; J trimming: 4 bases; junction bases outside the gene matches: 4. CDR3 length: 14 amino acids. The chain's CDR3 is CASSLFQGAYEQYL. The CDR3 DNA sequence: TGTGCCAGCAGTTTATTTCAGGGGGCGTACGAGCAGTACCTC.

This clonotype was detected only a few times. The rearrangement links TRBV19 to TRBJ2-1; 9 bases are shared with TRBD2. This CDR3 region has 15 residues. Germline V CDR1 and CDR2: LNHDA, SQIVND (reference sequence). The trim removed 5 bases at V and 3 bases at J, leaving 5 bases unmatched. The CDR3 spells CASSVSGGHYNEQFF. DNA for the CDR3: TGTGCCAGTAGTGTTAGCGGGGGCCACTACAATGAGCAGTTCTTC.

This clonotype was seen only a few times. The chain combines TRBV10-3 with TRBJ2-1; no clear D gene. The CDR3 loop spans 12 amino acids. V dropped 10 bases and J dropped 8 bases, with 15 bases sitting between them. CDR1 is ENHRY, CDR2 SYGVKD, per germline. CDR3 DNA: TGTGCCACCCTCGGACGTAGGGATGAGCAGTTCTTC. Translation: CATLGRRDEQFF.

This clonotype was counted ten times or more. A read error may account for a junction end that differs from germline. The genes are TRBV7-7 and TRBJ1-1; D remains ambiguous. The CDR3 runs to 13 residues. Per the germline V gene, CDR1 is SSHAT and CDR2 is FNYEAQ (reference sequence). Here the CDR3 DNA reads TGTGCTAGCAGCCTAACACATGGCGCTGAAGCTTTCTTT. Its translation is CASSLTHGAEAFF.

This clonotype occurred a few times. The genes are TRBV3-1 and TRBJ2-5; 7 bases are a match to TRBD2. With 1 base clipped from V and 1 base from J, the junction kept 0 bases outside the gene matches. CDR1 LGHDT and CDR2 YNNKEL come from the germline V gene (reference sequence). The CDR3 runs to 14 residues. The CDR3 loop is CASSQGTSQETQYF. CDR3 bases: TGTGCCAGCAGCCAAGGGACTAGCCAAGAGACCCAGTACTTC.

The CDR3 here is CASSVGPQGETQYF. In DNA form, the CDR3 reads TGTGCCAGCAGCGTAGGGCCTCAAGGAGAGACCCAGTACTTC. This rearrangement joins TRBV9 to TRBJ2-5; D uncertain. Germline CDR1 reads SGDLS; CDR2 reads YYNGEE. Trimming removed 0 bases from V and 4 bases from J, with 10 bases in between. The CDR3 loop spans 14 amino acids. The full variable domain, in which reference TRBV9 and TRBJ2-5 provide the parts outside the CDR3, is DSGVTQTPKHLITATGQRVTLRCSPRSGDLSVYWYQQSLDQGLQFLIQYYNGEERAKGNILERFSAQQFPDLHSELNLSSLELGDSALYFCASSVGPQGETQYFGPGTRLLVL.

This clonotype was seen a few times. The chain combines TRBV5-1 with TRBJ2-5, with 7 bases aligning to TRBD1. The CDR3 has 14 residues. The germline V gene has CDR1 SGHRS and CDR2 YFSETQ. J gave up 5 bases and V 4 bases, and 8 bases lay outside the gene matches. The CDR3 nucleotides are TGCGCCAGCAGCCCCGGGACAGCCGGGGAGACCCAGTACTTC. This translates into CASSPGTAGETQYF.

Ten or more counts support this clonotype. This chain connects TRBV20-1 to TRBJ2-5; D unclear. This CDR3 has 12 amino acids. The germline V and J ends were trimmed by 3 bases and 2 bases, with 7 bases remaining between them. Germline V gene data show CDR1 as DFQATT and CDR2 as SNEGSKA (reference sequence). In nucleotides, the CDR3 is TGCAGTGCTAGCAGAGAACAAGAGACCCAGTACTTC. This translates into CSASREQETQYF.

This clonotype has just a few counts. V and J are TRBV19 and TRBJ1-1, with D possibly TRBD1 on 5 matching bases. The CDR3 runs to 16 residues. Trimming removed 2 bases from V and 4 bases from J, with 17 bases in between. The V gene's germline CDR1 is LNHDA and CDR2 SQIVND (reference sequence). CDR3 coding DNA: TGTGCCAGTAGTATACATCGGAAAAGGGGAGGCACTGAAGCTTTCTTT. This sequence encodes CASSIHRKRGGTEAFF.

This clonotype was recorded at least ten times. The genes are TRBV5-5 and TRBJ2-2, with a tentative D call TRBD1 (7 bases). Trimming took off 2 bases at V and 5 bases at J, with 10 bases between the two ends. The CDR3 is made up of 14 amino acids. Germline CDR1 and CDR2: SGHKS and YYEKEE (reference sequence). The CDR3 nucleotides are TGTGCCAGCAGCTTTTCAGGGGGGACCGGGGAGCTGTTTTTT. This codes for CASSFSGGTGELFF.